This TCR beta chain was captured by sequencing in a study of blood T cells in healthy people across ages. In this sample, this clonotype turned up a few times. Its antigen is not identified. There were healthy Caucasian individuals from Russia, aged roughly 6 to 90, serving as donors. The authors drew 8 to 10 milliliters of peripheral blood from each donor. Total RNA extraction produced at least 5.5 micrograms (per sample) for the study. V was clipped by 4 bases and J by 0 bases, with 16 bases between them. The CDR3 extends over 17 amino acids. The study, taken as a whole, reports: Per-million-T-cell TCR beta diversity fell roughly linearly with age.

For the second PCR, which ran for about 7 to 11 cycles, a sample-barcoded 5' primer and a J-beta primer mix were used. TCRdb redid the calling of the 5' RACE reads with MiXCR, one entry per CDR3 protein. The data hold hundreds of thousands of distinct CDR3 sequences, with 45% to 70% observed a single time. Sequenced sample: blood. This chain connects TRBV12-3 or TRBV12-4 to TRBJ1-5; no reliable D call. The source of this sequence is a man aged 40-49 years in good health. CDR3 nucleotides: TGTGCCAGCAGTTCCATAGACACGTTTTATAGCAATCAGCCCCAGCATTTT. Translated, it gives CASSSIDTFYSNQPQHF.